This paragraph covers one T cell receptor (beta chain) sequence. TCRdb used MiXCR to reprocess the RT-PCR reads, holding one entry per CDR3 protein. The table lists roughly 550,000 distinct CDR3 sequences, approximately 24% of them singletons. Trimming cost V 2 bases and J 0 bases, with 17 bases left between them. There are 17 residues in the CDR3. CDR1 is MNHEY, CDR2 SVGAGI, per germline. The data stem from a study of response to subunit inactivated influenza vaccine. The sample was also reused in another study, on T cells expressing NK-cell markers. From that second work: It was by 5'RACE template switching with UMIs that TCR beta cDNA was made. Among the experiments, several used an anti-gamma-delta TCR antibody to restrict sorting to alpha-beta TCR T cells. Roughly 1.0-7.0% of CD8+ T cells in over five donors belonged to dominant NKG2C+ clonotypes. Dominance of the CD3+CD56-NKG2C+ fraction by these clonotypes also held in several donors.

This sequence joins TRBV6-5 and TRBJ2-7, with D perhaps matching TRBD1 (6 bases). Sequencing used CD4+ T cells sorted from PBMCs, obtained about 11 days after vaccination. The receptor's source is a man aged 45-60 years who received an inactivated influenza vaccine. The CDR3 reads CASSYRVQGRTSYEQYF. The CDR3 DNA reads as TGTGCCAGCAGTTACAGGGTCCAGGGGAGAACCTCCTACGAGCAGTACTTC.